What follows are 29 T cell receptor beta chains derived from one specimen sequenced in a study of CD8 T cells in ankylosing spondylitis. TCRdb reanalysed the 5' RACE reads using MiXCR and keeps one entry per CDR3 protein. The sample has roughly 180,000 distinct CDR3 sequences, roughly 12% seen once. Source material: blood, either unsorted or a sorted T cell fraction (not recorded which). The receptors here all came from a male donor with ankylosing spondylitis or in good health (not recorded which).

This clonotype has a count of ten or more. This sequence joins TRBV5-1 and TRBJ2-7, with D unclear. The CDR3 loop spans 14 amino acids. V shed 5 bases and J shed 0 bases, with 12 bases lying between them. Germline values: CDR1 SGHRS, CDR2 YFSETQ. The CDR3 region is CASRLGYNSYEQYF. CDR3 DNA: TGCGCCAGCAGGCTTGGGTACAACTCCTACGAGCAGTACTTC.

The V gene is TRBV6-5, the J gene TRBJ1-1; TRBD1 matches 10 bases. This CDR3 is built from 17 residues. Trimming took 0 bases from V and 2 from J; bases not matched to a gene: 6. Per germline, CDR1 MNHEY and CDR2 SVGAGI. The CDR3 loop is CASSYSGETGGNTEAFF. The CDR3 bases are TGTGCCAGCAGTTACTCGGGGGAGACAGGGGGCAACACTGAAGCTTTCTTT.

This clonotype was seen at least ten times. CDR3 nucleotides: TGTGCCAGCAGCGTAGATAGGGCCGCCTACAATGAGCAGTTCTTC. Protein: CASSVDRAAYNEQFF. The rearrangement joins TRBV9 to TRBJ2-1; D call uncertain. V lost 0 bases and J 2 bases, leaving 9 bases between the germline ends. The germline V gene encodes CDR1 SGDLS and CDR2 YYNGEE. This CDR3 comprises 15 residues.

This clonotype was seen many times. V usage is TRBV20-1 and J usage is TRBJ1-2; 8 bases map to TRBD1. With V trimmed by 6 bases and J by 4 bases, 10 bases remained unmatched. Germline assignment: CDR1 DFQATT and CDR2 SNEGSKA (reference sequence). The CDR3 loop spans 14 amino acids. The DNA for the CDR3 is TGCAGTGCCCCGAGACAGGGGTCATCCTATGGCTACACCTTC. It yields the protein CSAPRQGSSYGYTF.

The chain recombines TRBV10-2 with TRBJ2-3; D gene ambiguous. The V end lost 2 bases, the J end lost 8 bases, and 5 bases lay between the germline ends. The length of the CDR3 is 11 residues. Per the germline V gene, CDR1 is WSHSY and CDR2 is SAAADI. The CDR3 sequence is CASSEIPTQYF. CDR3 sequence (DNA): TGCGCCAGCAGTGAGATACCTACGCAGTATTTT.

This clonotype has at least ten counts. The V gene is TRBV18, the J gene TRBJ2-7, with D tentatively TRBD2 (5 bases). Germline CDR1 is KGHSH and CDR2 is LQKENI. The CDR3 runs to 14 residues. V was shortened by 8 bases and J by 4 bases, with 18 bases between the two germline ends. Here the CDR3 DNA reads TGTGCCAGCCACCATAGCGACCGACTATACGAGCAGTACTTC. Its translation: CASHHSDRLYEQYF.

Comment on this clonotype: A much larger clone lies one base from this, so it may be a read error. This chain joins TRBV4-3 and TRBJ2-2; D gene uncertain. V shed 1 base and J shed 5 bases, with 14 bases lying between them. Germline V gives CDR1 LGHNA, CDR2 YSLEER. The CDR3 covers 16 residues. The CDR3 DNA reads as TGCGCCAGCAGCCAAGCAGTATTAATGCGGACCGGGGAGCTGTTTTTT. Translated, it gives CASSQAVLMRTGELFF.

The chain is built from TRBV5-5 and TRBJ2-3; either TRBD1 or TRBD2 may fit D (5 bases each). V was clipped by 0 bases and J by 8 bases, with 19 bases between them. This CDR3 spans 16 amino acids. The germline V gene encodes CDR1 SGHKS and CDR2 YYEKEE (reference sequence). The CDR3 DNA reads as TGTGCCAGCAGCTTGGGGGACCCCGCCTCGGGTAGTACGCAGTATTTT. Encoded protein: CASSLGDPASGSTQYF.

The J gene is TRBJ2-2, the V gene TRBV18, with 8 bases fitting TRBD1. Germline CDR1 KGHSH, CDR2 LQKENI. V lost 0 bases and J lost 4; bases outside the gene matches: 10. This CDR3 has 18 residues. This CDR3 reads CASSPPSQGARGTGELFF. The CDR3 bases are TGTGCCAGCTCACCACCGTCCCAGGGGGCGCGTGGCACCGGGGAGCTGTTTTTT. The complete variable domain, with remaining parts taken from reference TRBV18 and TRBJ2-2, reads NAGVMQNPRHLVRRRGQEARLRCSPMKGHSHVYWYRQLPEEGLKFMVYLQKENIIDESGMPKERFSAEFPKEGPSILRIQQVVRGDSAAYFCASSPPSQGARGTGELFFGEGSRLTVL.

This clonotype was detected ten times or more. In nucleotides, the CDR3 is TGTGCCAGCAGCTTGGAGTCGAACACCGGGGAGCTGTTTTTT. Encoded protein: CASSLESNTGELFF. The genes are TRBV5-4 and TRBJ2-2, with D hard to call. The length of the CDR3 is 14 residues. Trimming took off 0 bases at V and 0 bases at J, with 3 bases between the two ends. CDR1 SGHNT and CDR2 YYREEE come from the germline V gene (reference sequence).

This clonotype was counted at least ten times. The chain combines TRBV5-1 with TRBJ1-2; unclear D gene. CDR3 length: 13 amino acids. Per germline, CDR1 SGHRS and CDR2 YFSETQ. V lost 4 bases and J 5 bases, leaving 12 bases between the germline ends. CDR3 sequence: CASSEGNLYGYTF. The CDR3 DNA sequence: TGCGCCAGCAGCGAGGGCAACCTGTATGGCTACACCTTC.

This clonotype was seen ten or more times. V and J are TRBV12-3 or TRBV12-4 and TRBJ2-1; D ambiguous. V was cut by 3 bases and J by 8 bases, with 11 bases left in between. The CDR3 spans 13 residues. The CDR3 DNA reads as TGTGCCAGCAGTTTGGACCTCTCCCATGAGCAGTTCTTC. Translated: CASSLDLSHEQFF.

The sample holds many counts of this clonotype. This chain links TRBV6-2 or TRBV6-3 with TRBJ2-1; 14 bases align to TRBD2. With V trimmed by 5 bases and J by 0 bases, 9 bases remained unmatched. This CDR3 region has 19 residues. Germline V gene data show CDR1 as MNHEY and CDR2 as SVGEGT. The CDR3 DNA reads TGTGCCAGCAGTCCGGGGACTAGCGGGGGACGGAGCTCCTACAATGAGCAGTTCTTC. Translated: CASSPGTSGGRSSYNEQFF.

This clonotype was detected many times. The CDR3 here is CASSARSNPGLAGPSYEQYF. CDR3 DNA: TGTGCCAGCAGCGCACGATCAAACCCGGGACTAGCGGGGCCCTCCTACGAGCAGTACTTC. The chain is built from TRBV3-1 and TRBJ2-7; 13 nucleotides match TRBD2. Germline V gene lookup returns CDR1 LGHDT and CDR2 YNNKEL (reference sequence). The ends lost 5 bases at V and 0 bases at J; junction bases unmatched: 16. The CDR3 is made up of 20 amino acids.

This clonotype came up many times. The V call is TRBV6-1, the J call TRBJ2-7, with 9 positions matching TRBD1. The CDR3 contains 15 residues. V lost 6 bases and J lost 2; bases outside the gene matches: 8. Germline loops: CDR1 MNHNS, CDR2 SASEGT. The chain's CDR3 is CASRRGQGGPYEQYF. The CDR3, as DNA: TGTGCCAGCAGGAGGGGACAGGGTGGTCCCTACGAGCAGTACTTC.

This clonotype was seen ten or more times. The chain couples TRBV20-1 to TRBJ1-5; 7 positions match TRBD1. The length of the CDR3 is 14 residues. The V segment lost 5 bases and the J segment 4 bases; nucleotides outside the gene matches: 8. Germline V gene data show CDR1 as DFQATT and CDR2 as SNEGSKA (reference sequence). The CDR3 nucleotides are TGCAGTGCTGCGAGGGAGACAGGGAATCAGCCCCAGCATTTT. Protein product: CSAARETGNQPQHF.

This chain uses TRBV19 with TRBJ2-1; possibly TRBD1 or TRBD2 for D (5 bases each). Germline CDR1 and CDR2: LNHDA and SQIVND (reference sequence). Trimming pared 1 base from V and 2 bases from J, leaving 15 bases between. The CDR3 spans 17 residues. CDR3 protein: CASSIANRDGTYNEQFF. In DNA, the CDR3 is TGTGCCAGTAGTATAGCGAACCGGGACGGAACCTACAATGAGCAGTTCTTC.

This clonotype was detected many times. The germline gene is not matched at one end of the junction; a read error may be the cause. The chain is built from TRBV10-3 and TRBJ1-6, with no clear D. The CDR3 runs to 14 residues. In germline, CDR1 is ENHRY, CDR2 SYGVKD. In DNA form, the CDR3 reads TGTGTCATCAGTGAGGAGAAGAATAATTCACCCCTCCACTTT. It specifies CVISEEKNNSPLHF.

This clonotype was recorded many times. V gene TRBV6-5 combines with J gene TRBJ2-3, with D unclear. This CDR3 region has 16 residues. The V end was cut by 2 bases, the J end by 4 bases, with 16 bases between. CDR1 is MNHEY and CDR2 is SVGAGI in the germline V gene. The CDR3 sequence is CASSYSWSRAADTQYF. Written as DNA, the CDR3 is TGTGCCAGCAGTTACAGTTGGTCCCGAGCAGCAGATACGCAGTATTTT.

This clonotype was detected ten times or more. The chain has TRBV29-1 and TRBJ2-7; tentatively, D is TRBD1 (5 bases). CDR3 size: 14 residues. V lost 3 bases, J lost 6 bases, and 18 bases lay in between. Per germline, CDR1 SQVTM and CDR2 ANQGSEA. The CDR3 nucleotides are TGCAGCGTTGATTTCGGCAGGGTTGGCCGCGAGCAGTACTTC. It specifies CSVDFGRVGREQYF.

Turning to this clonotype: At one of its ends the junction is not consistent with the germline gene, which may arise from a read error. The chain joins TRBV10-3 to TRBJ1-5; D remains ambiguous. Germline values: CDR1 ENHRY, CDR2 SYGVKD. CDR3 length: 12 amino acids. The CDR3 loop is CAISADNQSQHF. As DNA, the CDR3 is TGTGCCATCAGTGCAGACAATCAGTCCCAGCATTTT.

In this sample, this clonotype turned up many times. V usage is TRBV12-3 or TRBV12-4 and J usage is TRBJ2-5; perhaps TRBD1 as D (6 bases). The CDR3 totals 14 residues. The germline V and J ends were trimmed by 1 base and 4 bases, with 10 bases remaining between them. CDR3 amino acids: CASSLVTRGETQYF. CDR3 nucleotide sequence: TGTGCCAGCAGTTTAGTTACCAGGGGAGAGACCCAGTACTTC.

The chain is built from TRBV21-1 and TRBJ2-2; TRBD1, as called in the table, went unchecked against the DNA. TRBV21-1 is annotated as a pseudogene. This CDR3 comprises 16 residues. The CDR3 here is CASSKAPGTNTGELFF. CDR3 DNA: TGTGCCAGCAGCAAAGCCCCAGGGACCAACACCGGGGAGCTGTTTTTT.

The table lists this clonotype with many counts. The chain has TRBV12-3 or TRBV12-4 and TRBJ2-7, with unresolved D. The CDR3 spans 14 residues. Trimming took off 3 bases at V and 1 base at J, with 10 bases between the two ends. The CDR3 spells CASSFAARSYEQYF. The CDR3 nucleotides read TGTGCCAGCAGTTTTGCTGCGCGGTCCTACGAGCAGTACTTC.

This clonotype was recorded a few times. This sequence joins TRBV20-1 and TRBJ2-5, with no clear D. Per the germline V gene, CDR1 is DFQATT and CDR2 is SNEGSKA (reference sequence). Trimming pared 5 bases from V and 2 bases from J, leaving 15 bases between. The CDR3 spans 14 residues. The CDR3 DNA is TGCAGTGCTCCCCGGCTGACGGATCAAGAGACCCAGTACTTC. As protein: CSAPRLTDQETQYF.

This chain joins TRBV9 and TRBJ1-2, with 7 nucleotides matching TRBD1. V was clipped by 0 bases and J by 2 bases; unmatched bases: 13. The CDR3 runs 18 residues. The germline gives CDR1 SGDLS, CDR2 YYNGEE. The CDR3 nucleotides read TGTGCCAGCAGCGTAGCCCGGGACAGCATTAGGGGGAACTATGGCTACACCTTC. This sequence encodes CASSVARDSIRGNYGYTF.

This clonotype was observed a handful of times. The chain combines TRBV14 with TRBJ2-5; a weak D match, TRBD2 (5 bases). The CDR3 is 14 residues long. The V and J ends lost 2 bases and 5 bases respectively, with 12 bases between them. CDR1 and CDR2 (germline): SGHDN, FVKESK. CDR3: CASSQTMGDETQYF. CDR3 nucleotide sequence: TGTGCCAGCAGCCAAACTATGGGAGATGAGACCCAGTACTTC.

This clonotype was recorded at least ten times. The CDR3 reads CSASGAGLNQPQHF. For the CDR3, the DNA is TGCAGTGCTTCGGGGGCGGGCTTAAATCAGCCCCAGCATTTT. V gene TRBV20-1 combines with J gene TRBJ1-5, with a weak D call TRBD1 (6 bases). V was pared by 5 bases and J by 4 bases, with 15 bases between. Germline-derived CDR1 and CDR2 are DFQATT and SNEGSKA (reference sequence). This CDR3 contains 14 residues.

The rearrangement uses TRBV7-8 and TRBJ1-2; possibly TRBD1 for D (6 bases). Trimming shortened V by 2 bases and J by 8 bases, and 15 bases separated the two germline ends. Germline V gene data show CDR1 as SGHVS and CDR2 as FQNEAQ. This CDR3 has 14 residues. DNA for the CDR3: TGTGCCAGCAGCTTAAGGGGGGAGCCGGAGGGCTACACCTTC. Its protein is CASSLRGEPEGYTF.